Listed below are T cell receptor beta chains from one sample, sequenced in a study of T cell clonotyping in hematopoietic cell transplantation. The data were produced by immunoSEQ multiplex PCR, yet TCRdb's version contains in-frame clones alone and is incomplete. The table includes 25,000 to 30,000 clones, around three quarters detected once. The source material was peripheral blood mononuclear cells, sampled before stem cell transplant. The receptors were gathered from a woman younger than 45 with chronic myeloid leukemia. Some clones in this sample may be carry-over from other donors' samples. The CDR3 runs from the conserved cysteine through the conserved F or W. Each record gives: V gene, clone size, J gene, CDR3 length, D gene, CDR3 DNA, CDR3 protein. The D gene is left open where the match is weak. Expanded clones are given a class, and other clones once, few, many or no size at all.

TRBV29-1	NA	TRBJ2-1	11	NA	TGCAGCGAACGGGTTAATAATGAGCAGTTCTTC	CSERVNNEQFF
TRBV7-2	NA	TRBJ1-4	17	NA	TGTGCCAGCAGCTTAGATTCTGGGGCGAGTGGCGGTGAAAAACTGTTTTTT	CASSLDSGASGGEKLFF
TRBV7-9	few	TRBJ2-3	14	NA	TGTGCCAGCAGCTTAGAAAGACGCACAGATACGCAGTATTTT	CASSLERRTDTQYF
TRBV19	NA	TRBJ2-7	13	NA	TGTGCCAGTAGTCCATCCGGGACCATCGAGCAGTACTTC	CASSPSGTIEQYF
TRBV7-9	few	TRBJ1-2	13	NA	TGTGCCAGCACCTACGGGTCAGGCTATGGCTACACCTTC	CASTYGSGYGYTF
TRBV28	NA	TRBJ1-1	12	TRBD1	TGTGCCAGCAGTACCCGACAGGGGAGGACTTTCTTT	CASSTRQGRTFF
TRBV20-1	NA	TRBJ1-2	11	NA	TGCAGTGCTAGAGGAAATGGGGGCTACACCTTC	CSARGNGGYTF
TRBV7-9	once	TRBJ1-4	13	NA	TGTGCCAGCAGCTTAAGGGGTAAAGAAAAACTGTTTTTT	CASSLRGKEKLFF
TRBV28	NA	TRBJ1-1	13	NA	TGTGCCAGCAGCCGGAAGTTGAACACTGAAGCTTTCTTT	CASSRKLNTEAFF
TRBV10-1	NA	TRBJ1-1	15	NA	TGCGCCAGCAGTGATGGGCCCTCAACGGACACTGAAGCTTTCTTT	CASSDGPSTDTEAFF
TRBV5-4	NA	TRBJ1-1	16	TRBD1	TGTGCCAGCAGCCCCTCCTTGCGACAGGGGGACACTGAAGCTTTCTTT	CASSPSLRQGDTEAFF
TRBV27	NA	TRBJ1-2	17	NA	TGTGCCAGCAGTCCATTTGGGGGAGGGAACGCCGACTATGGCTACACCTTC	CASSPFGGGNADYGYTF
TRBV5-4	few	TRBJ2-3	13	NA	TGTGCCAGCAGCTTGGATGGGTCAGATACGCAGTATTTT	CASSLDGSDTQYF
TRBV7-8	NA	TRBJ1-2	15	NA	TGTGCCAGCAGCTTAGTGTTTCGGGGAAACTATGGCTACACCTTC	CASSLVFRGNYGYTF
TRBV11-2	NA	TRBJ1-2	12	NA	TGTGCCAGCAGCTTAGCAGGGACCGGCTACACCTTC	CASSLAGTGYTF
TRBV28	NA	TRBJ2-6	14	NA	TGTGCCAGCAGGAGGACCTCTGGGGCCAACGTCCTGACTTTC	CASRRTSGANVLTF
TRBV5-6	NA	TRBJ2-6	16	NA	TGTGCCAGCAGCTTCGGCGGGCAATCTGGGGCCAACGTCCTGACTTTC	CASSFGGQSGANVLTF
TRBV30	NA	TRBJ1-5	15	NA	TGTGCCTGGAGTCCTCGGACGGGGGGGCGTCAGCCCCAGCATTTT	CAWSPRTGGRQPQHF